These 28 T cell receptor beta chains came from one sample sequenced in a study of response to subunit inactivated influenza vaccine. TCRdb called the RT-PCR reads again in MiXCR, with one record for every CDR3 protein. Of some 800,000 distinct CDR3 sequences in the sample, 21% are singletons; the top ten hold 10%. The sequencing here drew on PBMCs from blood, taken roughly 5 days after vaccination. The receptor set was obtained from a man aged 50 to 59 who received an inactivated influenza vaccine.

This clonotype was recorded a few times. V and J are TRBV12-3 or TRBV12-4 and TRBJ2-1; possibly TRBD1 for D (5 bases). Trimming shortened V by 8 bases and J by 8 bases, and 10 bases separated the two germline ends. This CDR3 has 11 residues. In DNA form, the CDR3 reads TGTGCCAGCGGATTGGGGCATGAGCAGTTCTTC. Amino acids: CASGLGHEQFF.

This clonotype was counted a few times. The chain couples TRBV10-3 to TRBJ2-6; D perhaps matches TRBD1 (5 bases). The germline V and J ends were trimmed by 10 bases and 1 base, with 8 bases remaining between them. CDR3 length equals 13 residues. Germline V CDR1 and CDR2: ENHRY, SYGVKD. This chain's CDR3 is CASQGSGANVLTF. DNA for the CDR3: TGTGCCAGCCAGGGATCTGGGGCCAACGTCCTGACTTTC.

This clonotype was seen more than once but under ten times. The V call is TRBV20-1, the J call TRBJ2-1; 11 positions match TRBD2. CDR1 and CDR2 from the germline V gene are DFQATT and SNEGSKA (reference sequence). The trim removed 0 bases at V and 5 bases at J, leaving 6 bases unmatched. The CDR3 consists of 16 residues. The CDR3 reads CSAREGYSGGDNEQFF. The CDR3 DNA follows: TGCAGTGCTAGAGAGGGATATAGCGGGGGGGACAATGAGCAGTTCTTC.

A few counts support this clonotype. The rearrangement joins TRBV27 to TRBJ2-6; D ambiguous. Germline lookup yields CDR1 MNHEY and CDR2 SMNVEV (reference sequence). The V and J ends lost 5 bases and 0 bases respectively, with 11 bases between them. This CDR3 is built from 16 residues. CDR3 residues: CASSPTPNSGANVLTF. The CDR3 DNA reads as TGTGCCAGCAGTCCAACGCCTAACTCTGGGGCCAACGTCCTGACTTTC.

The chain uses TRBV7-9 and TRBJ2-3, with D unresolved. The germline V and J ends were trimmed by 5 bases and 2 bases, with 20 bases remaining between them. CDR3 length: 17 amino acids. CDR1 is SEHNR, CDR2 FQNEAQ, per germline (reference sequence). The CDR3 DNA reads as TGTGCCAGCAGCATCACCCCCGGGCGGTTTGACACAGATACGCAGTATTTT. The encoded protein is CASSITPGRFDTDTQYF.

The V gene is TRBV18, the J gene TRBJ1-1, with D perhaps matching TRBD1 (6 bases). CDR1 and CDR2 (germline): KGHSH, LQKENI. The CDR3 has 14 amino acids. V was trimmed by 3 bases and J by 4 bases, leaving 12 bases between them. The CDR3 reads CASSPTGSLTEAFF. The CDR3 DNA sequence: TGTGCCAGCTCACCTACAGGGTCCCTCACTGAAGCTTTCTTT.

The chain joins TRBV20-1 to TRBJ2-5, with D possibly being TRBD1 (5 bases). V was clipped by 0 bases and J by 1 base, with 9 bases between them. The V gene's germline CDR1 is DFQATT and CDR2 SNEGSKA (reference sequence). The CDR3 covers 14 residues. In DNA form, the CDR3 reads TGCAGTGCTAGAGATCTTCAGGGCCAAGAGACCCAGTACTTC. Protein sequence: CSARDLQGQETQYF.

This clonotype was recorded a few times. J is TRBJ2-1 and V is TRBV24-1; perhaps TRBD2 as D (5 bases). V gave up 4 bases and J gave up 9 bases, with 12 bases separating them. From germline, CDR1 is KGHDR and CDR2 SFDVKD. The CDR3 spans 13 residues. This CDR3 reads CATSDGLKGEQFF. The DNA of the CDR3 is TGTGCCACCAGTGACGGACTGAAAGGTGAGCAGTTCTTC.

This clonotype was recorded at least ten times. The CDR3 DNA reads as TGCAGCGTCGGAGGACGCCTCCGGAGTGGCTACACCTTC. Its protein product is CSVGGRLRSGYTF. The chain employs TRBV29-1 and TRBJ1-2; D is undetermined. This CDR3 spans 13 amino acids. The V gene's germline CDR1 is SQVTM and CDR2 ANQGSEA. V lost 6 bases and J lost 7, with 18 bases in between.

This clonotype was observed a few times. The chain couples TRBV4-3 to TRBJ2-1; 9 positions match TRBD2. This CDR3 is built from 15 residues. V lost 4 bases and J lost 7; bases outside the gene matches: 8. CDR1 and CDR2 (germline): LGHNA, YSLEER. As DNA, the CDR3 is TGCGCCAGCAGCCCGGGACTAGCAGTAGGGAATGAGCAGTTCTTC. Translated, it gives CASSPGLAVGNEQFF.

This clonotype was seen only a few times. V usage is TRBV3-1 and J usage is TRBJ1-5; a possible D gene is TRBD1 (6 bases). From germline, CDR1 is LGHDT and CDR2 YNNKEL (reference sequence). The V end was cut by 2 bases, the J end by 4 bases, with 12 bases between. CDR3 length: 15 residues. The CDR3 DNA is TGTGCCAGCAGCCAATTTCGGACAGCAAATCAGCCCCAGCATTTT. Protein sequence: CASSQFRTANQPQHF.

This clonotype was observed a few times. This chain joins TRBV20-1 and TRBJ2-5, with 8 bases aligning to TRBD2. V lost 1 base and J lost 5; bases outside the gene matches: 9. The CDR3 runs 15 residues. CDR1 and CDR2 from the germline V gene are DFQATT and SNEGSKA (reference sequence). CDR3 region: CSARGSAGGVETQYF. CDR3 in DNA: TGCAGTGCTAGAGGCTCGGCGGGAGGAGTGGAGACCCAGTACTTC.

This clonotype was counted only a few times. J is TRBJ2-2 and V is TRBV12-3 or TRBV12-4; 8 bases agree with TRBD2. J gave up 4 bases and V 5 bases, and 9 bases lay outside the gene matches. The CDR3 is made up of 16 amino acids. The CDR3 DNA sequence: TGTGCCAGCAGTCCCGGACTAGCCCAAAGCACCGGGGAGCTGTTTTTT. This gives the protein CASSPGLAQSTGELFF.

This clonotype was observed a handful of times. The V gene is TRBV5-1, the J gene TRBJ2-7, with D possibly being TRBD1 (6 bases). V gave up 1 base and J gave up 0 bases, with 11 bases separating them. CDR1 SGHRS and CDR2 YFSETQ come from the germline V gene. CDR3 length: 15 residues. The CDR3 DNA sequence: TGCGCCAGCAGCTTGCGACAGGACCGCTCCTACGAGCAGTACTTC. It translates to CASSLRQDRSYEQYF.

The rearrangement links TRBV7-6 to TRBJ1-1, with TRBD1 matching over 7 bases. This CDR3 has 15 amino acids. Unmatched junction bases numbered 7, after V lost 5 bases and J lost 1 base. Germline lookup yields CDR1 SGHVS and CDR2 FNYEAQ. CDR3 bases: TGTGCCAGCAGCCGAGACAGGGCTCCGAACACTGAAGCTTTCTTT. Translating gives CASSRDRAPNTEAFF.

V and J are TRBV28 and TRBJ1-5; no firm D call. The germline V gene encodes CDR1 MDHEN and CDR2 SYDVKM. V shed 3 bases and J shed 3 bases, with 3 bases lying between them. This CDR3 has 12 residues. CDR3 bases: TGTGCCAGCAGTTTCTTCAATCAGCCCCAGCATTTT. This translates into CASSFFNQPQHF.

In this sample, this clonotype turned up a few times. This chain joins TRBV7-2 and TRBJ1-4, with D maybe TRBD1 (6 bases). V was trimmed by 1 base and J by 9 bases, leaving 15 bases between them. Per germline, CDR1 SGHTA and CDR2 FQGNSA. This CDR3 is built from 15 residues. As DNA, the CDR3 is TGTGCCAGCAGCTTAGATAGAGTGACAGGCCAAAAACTGTTTTTT. Its translation is CASSLDRVTGQKLFF.

The chain employs TRBV7-6 and TRBJ2-1; 10 positions agree with TRBD2. The V gene's germline CDR1 is SGHVS and CDR2 FNYEAQ. This CDR3 is 17 amino acids long. Trimming at V came to 5 bases and at J to 8 bases, leaving 15 bases not matched to a gene. The CDR3, as DNA: TGTGCCAGCAGCCAAGGGACTAGCGCCGCCTACAATGATGAGCAGTTCTTC. As protein: CASSQGTSAAYNDEQFF.

This clonotype was picked up a small number of times. This rearrangement joins TRBV6-6 to TRBJ1-5, with TRBD1 matching over 9 bases. Trimming cost V 7 bases and J 7 bases; bases outside gene matches: 5. The CDR3 is made up of 13 amino acids. The germline V gene has CDR1 MNHNY and CDR2 SVGAGI (reference sequence). The chain's CDR3 is CASTGTGYQPQHF. The CDR3 coding sequence is TGTGCCAGCACCGGGACAGGGTACCAGCCCCAGCATTTT.

The DNA for the CDR3 is TGTGCCAGCAGTTTACACGGGACAGGGGGCTACAATGAGCAGTTCTTC. As protein: CASSLHGTGGYNEQFF. The genes are TRBV28 and TRBJ2-1, with 11 bases aligning to TRBD1. Trimming cost V 2 bases and J 3 bases; bases outside gene matches: 3. Per germline, CDR1 MDHEN and CDR2 SYDVKM. CDR3 size: 16 residues.

V and J are TRBV7-9 and TRBJ2-5, with 11 bases lining up with TRBD2. V was pared by 5 bases and J by 5 bases, with 10 bases of the junction left unmatched. The CDR3 loop spans 16 amino acids. Looked up from germline, CDR1 is SEHNR and CDR2 is FQNEAQ (reference sequence). CDR3 sequence reads: CASSPRGLAVRETQYF. DNA of the CDR3: TGTGCCAGCAGCCCAAGGGGACTAGCGGTCCGGGAGACCCAGTACTTC.

This clonotype was recorded many times. The rearrangement links TRBV29-1 to TRBJ2-7; D gene uncertain. CDR3 length equals 12 residues. Trimming shortened V by 0 bases and J by 0 bases, and 3 bases separated the two germline ends. The germline V gene encodes CDR1 SQVTM and CDR2 ANQGSEA. CDR3 coding DNA: TGCAGCGTTGAAGAGAGCTCCTACGAGCAGTACTTC. Its translation: CSVEESSYEQYF.

The sample holds a few counts of this clonotype. This rearrangement joins TRBV6-2 or TRBV6-3 to TRBJ2-3; D uncertain. The length of the CDR3 is 12 residues. The V gene's germline CDR1 is MNHEY and CDR2 SVGEGT. Trimming stripped 6 bases from V and 8 bases from J, with 12 bases between. For the CDR3, the DNA is TGTGCCAGCAGCATCGACTCGTCTACGCAGTATTTT. It codes for CASSIDSSTQYF.

This clonotype has ten or more counts. The chain is built from TRBV20-1 and TRBJ2-6; D possibly corresponds to TRBD1 (5 bases). Per germline, CDR1 DFQATT and CDR2 SNEGSKA (reference sequence). The CDR3 sequence is 14 residues long. V lost 3 bases and J lost 2, with 8 bases in between. In nucleotides, the CDR3 is TGCAGTGCTAGCGACAGAACTGGGGCCAACGTCCTGACTTTC. It codes for CSASDRTGANVLTF.

The chain uses TRBV3-1 and TRBJ2-3; weak D call: TRBD2 (6 bases). V lost 4 bases and J lost 4, with 15 bases in between. CDR1 is LGHDT, CDR2 YNNKEL, per germline (reference sequence). CDR3 length: 15 amino acids. This CDR3 reads CASSLGGVESDTQYF. In nucleotides, the CDR3 is TGTGCCAGCAGCCTCGGGGGAGTTGAGTCAGATACGCAGTATTTT.

The rearrangement uses TRBV30 and TRBJ1-1; D is undetermined. Germline V lookup: CDR1 GTSNPN, CDR2 SVGIG (reference sequence). Trimming cost V 4 bases and J 1 base, with 10 bases left between them. The CDR3 covers 13 residues. CDR3 coding DNA: TGTGCCTGGACCCGTGCGGAGAACACTGAAGCTTTCTTT. Its translation: CAWTRAENTEAFF.

This clonotype was picked up many times. The CDR3 protein is CSARDAPDGPGGSPLHF. The CDR3 DNA reads as TGCAGTGCTAGAGATGCCCCTGACGGCCCAGGGGGTTCACCCCTCCACTTT. The genes are TRBV20-1 and TRBJ1-6, with 7 bases lining up with TRBD1. The junction had 14 bases not matched to a gene; V was cut back by 0 bases and J by 9 bases. Germline CDR1 is DFQATT and CDR2 is SNEGSKA (reference sequence). The CDR3 is made up of 17 amino acids.

The rearrangement links TRBV5-5 to TRBJ2-2; D gene uncertain. Per germline, CDR1 SGHKS and CDR2 YYEKEE (reference sequence). The ends were cut back, 0 bases at V and 6 bases at J, with 12 bases in the middle. The CDR3 consists of 15 residues. CDR3 coding DNA: TGTGCCAGCAGCTTGGAGGGCCTAAGCGCCGGGGAGCTGTTTTTT. It translates to CASSLEGLSAGELFF.